The next 21 T cell receptor beta chains were all read from a single sample in a study of cytomegalovirus exposure and HLA in healthy donors. The PCR used 60 Vbeta and 13 Jbeta primers. Clones were read by immunoSEQ multiplex PCR, and TCRdb kept only the in-frame ones, dropping some. Counted here are about 76,000 clones, 65% to 85% occurring once; the ten biggest clones make up roughly 5%. Sequences were obtained from PBMCs. The receptors were gathered from a man between 60 and 75 years old in good health and CMV-seropositive.

V usage is TRBV18 and J usage is TRBJ1-2; D is unclear. CDR1 and CDR2 (germline): KGHSH, LQKENI. V gave up 3 bases and J gave up 6 bases, with 11 bases separating them. CDR3 length: 13 amino acids. CDR3 DNA sequence: TGTGCCAGCTCACCGGGGAGGCGCGATGGCTACACCTTC. The encoded protein is CASSPGRRDGYTF.

The gene calls are TRBV10-2 and TRBJ1-1, with D uncertain. This CDR3 comprises 13 residues. V lost 1 base and J lost 4, with 7 bases in between. Germline CDR1 and CDR2: WSHSY and SAAADI. The CDR3 reads CASSEWLSTEAFF. DNA for the CDR3: TGCGCCAGCAGTGAGTGGTTGAGCACTGAAGCTTTCTTT.

The rearrangement links TRBV7-2 to TRBJ2-2; a possible D gene is TRBD1 (6 bases). The CDR3 extends over 15 amino acids. Trimming removed 1 base at V and 7 bases at J, with 13 bases between. Germline V CDR1 and CDR2: SGHTA, FQGNSA. The CDR3 DNA is TGTGCCAGCAGCTTAGACACAGGGAAAGGCGGGGAGCTGTTTTTT. Translating gives CASSLDTGKGGELFF.

The chain couples TRBV7-6 to TRBJ2-7, with 10 nucleotides matching TRBD2. The CDR3 consists of 14 residues. Germline V CDR1 and CDR2: SGHVS, FNYEAQ. The V segment lost 5 bases and the J segment 5 bases; nucleotides outside the gene matches: 6. CDR3 sequence (DNA): TGTGCCAGCAGCACGTTGAGCGGGAGGGACGAGCAGTACTTC. It codes for CASSTLSGRDEQYF.

To note about this clone: Its ends do not fully match the called genes, so a read error is possible. The CDR3 sequence is CSSSRGDENTEAFF. For the CDR3, the DNA is TGTTCCAGCAGTCGGGGAGACGAAAACACTGAAGCTTTCTTT. The chain employs TRBV7-9 and TRBJ1-1; D is undetermined. This CDR3 comprises 14 residues. Looked up from germline, CDR1 is SEHNR and CDR2 is FQNEAQ (reference sequence).

J is TRBJ2-3 and V is TRBV7-2; 8 nucleotides line up with TRBD2. CDR1 is SGHTA, CDR2 FQGNSA, per germline. The CDR3 is 17 amino acids. The trim removed 5 bases at V and 4 bases at J, leaving 14 bases unmatched. The CDR3 sequence: CASSPAPKGLGADTQYF. CDR3 sequence (DNA): TGTGCCAGCAGCCCAGCGCCCAAGGGACTAGGAGCAGATACGCAGTATTTT.

This clone was seen only a few times. V and J are TRBV27 and TRBJ2-2; D remains ambiguous. The CDR3 is 16 residues long. The V and J ends lost 5 bases and 8 bases respectively, with 21 bases between them. Germline assignment: CDR1 MNHEY and CDR2 SMNVEV (reference sequence). This CDR3 is CASSISPSGSWGELFF. The CDR3 DNA reads as TGTGCCAGCAGTATCTCCCCCTCCGGGTCGTGGGGGGAGCTGTTTTTT.

V is TRBV28 and J is TRBJ2-5; 11 bases match TRBD1. The germline gives CDR1 MDHEN, CDR2 SYDVKM. The CDR3 is made up of 15 amino acids. V lost 1 base, J lost 4 bases, and 2 bases stayed unmatched. The CDR3 bases are TGTGCCAGCAGTTTATTGGGACAGGGGGGAGAGACCCAGTACTTC. It is translated as CASSLLGQGGETQYF.

Concerning this clone: The junction departs from germline at one end; a sequencing error may be responsible. The gene calls are TRBV7-9 and TRBJ1-2; no reliable D call. This CDR3 is built from 12 residues. CDR1 and CDR2 from the germline V gene are SEHNR and FQNEAQ (reference sequence). The CDR3, as DNA: TGTTCCAGCAGCTTAGAGCCCTATGGCTACACCTTC. It specifies CSSSLEPYGYTF.

This rearrangement joins TRBV29-1 to TRBJ1-1; D not certain. The CDR3 loop spans 12 amino acids. Germline V gene data show CDR1 as SQVTM and CDR2 as ANQGSEA. V lost 3 bases to trimming and J lost 1 base, with 6 bases between them. CDR3: CSVDAANTEAFF. CDR3 bases: TGCAGCGTTGACGCGGCGAACACTGAAGCTTTCTTT.

This rearrangement joins TRBV6-6 to TRBJ2-3, with 7 bases aligning to TRBD2. Germline trimming cut 10 bases from V and 4 bases from J; bases unmatched to any gene: 11. Germline assignment: CDR1 MNHNY and CDR2 SVGAGI (reference sequence). This CDR3 spans 14 amino acids. As DNA, the CDR3 is TGTGCCACCGTGGGCGGGAGTGGGGCAGATACGCAGTATTTT. Protein sequence: CATVGGSGADTQYF.

The J gene is TRBJ2-1, the V gene TRBV14; possible D gene TRBD2, 6 bases. CDR3 length equals 15 residues. Germline assignment: CDR1 SGHDN and CDR2 FVKESK. The V end was cut by 6 bases, the J end by 4 bases, with 16 bases between. CDR3: CASRSTGLAYNEQFF. Written as DNA, the CDR3 is TGTGCCAGCAGGTCAACGGGACTCGCATACAATGAGCAGTTCTTC.

The sample holds one count of this clone. The chain carries TRBV9 and TRBJ1-5; 7 nucleotides line up with TRBD1. The trim removed 3 bases at V and 4 bases at J, leaving 7 bases unmatched. Germline V gene sequence: CDR1 SGDLS, CDR2 YYNGEE. CDR3 length: 15 residues. The CDR3 reads CASSATGTVNQPQHF. CDR3 in DNA: TGTGCCAGCAGCGCAACTGGGACAGTGAATCAGCCCCAGCATTTT.

The chain links TRBV11-2 to TRBJ2-7; no reliable D call. Between the trimmed V and J ends, which lost 4 bases and 2 bases, there was a span of 9 bases. The CDR3 sequence is 13 residues long. CDR1 SGHAT and CDR2 FQNNGV come from the germline V gene. This CDR3 reads CASSSVLAYEQYF. In nucleotides, the CDR3 is TGTGCCAGCAGCTCAGTTCTGGCCTACGAGCAGTACTTC.

The V and J genes are TRBV5-4 and TRBJ1-5; TRBD1 might be the D (5 bases). The CDR3 totals 14 residues. V gave up 3 bases and J gave up 6 bases, with 13 bases separating them. The germline V gene encodes CDR1 SGHNT and CDR2 YYREEE (reference sequence). The CDR3 nucleotides read TGTGCCAGCAGCTCGGATGGGGGAGGTCAGCCCCAGCATTTT. Its protein is CASSSDGGGQPQHF.

The chain joins TRBV9 to TRBJ2-3, with TRBD2 matching 14 bases. CDR3 length: 16 amino acids. The germline V gene has CDR1 SGDLS and CDR2 YYNGEE. V dropped 7 bases and J dropped 6; count of bases not matched to a gene: 10. CDR3 nucleotides: TGTGCCAGCCAACGGACTAGCGGGGGGCCCTGGGATACGCAGTATTTT. It translates to CASQRTSGGPWDTQYF.

The V gene is TRBV7-3, the J gene TRBJ2-6; D is possibly TRBD2 (5 bases). Germline V gives CDR1 SGHTA, CDR2 FQGTGA. This CDR3 region has 18 residues. The ends were cut back, 1 base at V and 2 bases at J, with 15 bases in the middle. The DNA for the CDR3 is TGTGCCAGCAGCTTAATAGGTCCGGGATCTGCTGGGGCCAACGTCCTGACTTTC. Translated, it gives CASSLIGPGSAGANVLTF. Filled out from reference TRBV7-3 and TRBJ2-6, the complete variable domain reads GAGVSQTPSNKVTEKGKYVELRCDPISGHTALYWYRQSLGQGPEFLIYFQGTGAADDSGLPNDRFFAVRPEGSVSTLKIQRTERGDSAVYLCASSLIGPGSAGANVLTFGAGSRLTVL.

In its sample, this clone was seen a few times. V and J are TRBV7-9 and TRBJ1-4; D not resolved. V lost 4 bases, J lost 8 bases, and 11 bases lay in between. There are 13 residues in the CDR3. The germline CDR1 and CDR2 sequences are SEHNR and FQNEAQ (reference sequence). The CDR3 region is CASSWRVGEKLFF. The CDR3 bases are TGTGCCAGCAGCTGGCGGGTGGGGGAAAAACTGTTTTTT.

This clone was seen a single time. CDR3: CASSKRQGRYEQYF. CDR3 bases: TGTGCCAGCAGTAAAAGACAGGGGCGCTACGAGCAGTACTTC. V usage is TRBV27 and J usage is TRBJ2-7; 8 bases map to TRBD1. V was pared by 5 bases and J by 3 bases, with 6 bases of the junction left unmatched. Per the germline V gene, CDR1 is MNHEY and CDR2 is SMNVEV (reference sequence). The CDR3 runs 14 residues.

The chain employs TRBV19 and TRBJ2-1; 10 nucleotides align to TRBD1. CDR1 is LNHDA and CDR2 is SQIVND in the germline V gene (reference sequence). The CDR3 consists of 15 residues. V trimming: 5 bases; J trimming: 2 bases; junction bases outside the gene matches: 3. The CDR3 region is CASSPGQGPYNEQFF. In DNA, the CDR3 is TGTGCCAGTAGTCCGGGACAGGGGCCCTACAATGAGCAGTTCTTC.

This clone was seen a single time. The chain employs TRBV19 and TRBJ2-1, with 9 bases that match TRBD2. The trim removed 4 bases at V and 7 bases at J, leaving 14 bases unmatched. Germline loops: CDR1 LNHDA, CDR2 SQIVND (reference sequence). CDR3 length: 17 amino acids. The CDR3 DNA reads as TGTGCCAGTAGTAACCCCTTTGAAGCGGGGGGCCCTAATGAGCAGTTCTTC. Its protein product is CASSNPFEAGGPNEQFF.